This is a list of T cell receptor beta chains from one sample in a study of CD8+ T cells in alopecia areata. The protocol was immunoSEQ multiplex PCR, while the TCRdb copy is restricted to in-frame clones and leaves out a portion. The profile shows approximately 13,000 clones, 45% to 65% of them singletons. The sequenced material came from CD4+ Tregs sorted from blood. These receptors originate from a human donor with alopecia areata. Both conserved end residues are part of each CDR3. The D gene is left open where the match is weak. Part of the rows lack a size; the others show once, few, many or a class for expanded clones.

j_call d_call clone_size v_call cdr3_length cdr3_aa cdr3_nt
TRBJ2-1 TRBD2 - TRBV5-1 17 CASSFRVLAGVSHEQFF TGCGCCAGCAGCTTCCGTGTTCTAGCGGGAGTGTCTCATGAGCAGTTCTTC
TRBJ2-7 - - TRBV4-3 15 CASSLKSGSKGEQYF TGCGCCAGCAGCCTTAAGTCGGGGTCCAAGGGAGAGCAGTACTTC
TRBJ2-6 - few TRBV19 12 CASVSGANVLTF TGTGCCAGTGTGTCTGGGGCCAACGTCCTGACTTTC
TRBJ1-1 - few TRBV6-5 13 CASSYGGYTEAFF TGTGCCAGCAGTTACGGAGGGTACACTGAAGCTTTCTTT
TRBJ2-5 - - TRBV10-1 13 CASSGGPKETQYF TGCGCCAGCAGCGGGGGACCGAAAGAGACCCAGTACTTC
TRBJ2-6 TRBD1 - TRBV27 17 CAVGDRGISLGANVLTF TGTGCCGTCGGAGACAGGGGCATCTCTCTCGGGGCCAACGTCCTGACTTTC
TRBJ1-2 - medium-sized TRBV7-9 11 CASTSGYGYTF TGTGCCAGCACATCTGGCTATGGCTACACCTTC
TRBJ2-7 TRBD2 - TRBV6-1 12 CASRREAGEQYF TGTGCCAGCAGGCGGGAGGCTGGCGAGCAGTACTTC
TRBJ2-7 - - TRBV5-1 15 CASSSYPGQSYEQYF TGCGCCAGCAGCTCCTATCCGGGACAATCTTACGAGCAGTACTTC
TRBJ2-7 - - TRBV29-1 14 CSVRDGTGGWEQYF TGCAGCGTTCGTGACGGGACCGGAGGGTGGGAGCAGTACTTC
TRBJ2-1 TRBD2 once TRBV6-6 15 CASSYPGGSYNEQFF TGTGCCAGCAGTTACCCTGGCGGGAGCTACAATGAGCAGTTCTTC